A single sample is the source of the 26 T cell receptor beta chains below, sequenced in a study of blood T cell repertoires in COVID-19. Repertoires were generated with immunoSEQ multiplex PCR, while TCRdb's copy carries only in-frame clones and drops some. The sample includes roughly 250,000 clones, approximately 83% seen only once; the top ten take roughly 4%. The sequencing input was PBMCs or T cells enriched from blood (not recorded which). Source of these receptors: a woman younger than 45 who had recovered from COVID-19.

This chain uses TRBV11-2 with TRBJ2-1, with 13 positions matching TRBD2. The CDR3 sequence is 16 residues long. Trimming cost V 5 bases and J 9 bases; bases outside gene matches: 10. The germline V gene encodes CDR1 SGHAT and CDR2 FQNNGV. The CDR3 loop reads CASSRPLAGGLGEQFF. The CDR3 DNA follows: TGTGCCAGCAGCCGGCCACTAGCGGGGGGGCTCGGTGAGCAGTTCTTC.

The rearrangement links TRBV6-5 to TRBJ2-7, with 7 positions matching TRBD1. The CDR3 has 13 amino acids. CDR1 is MNHEY, CDR2 SVGAGI, per germline. Trimming cost V 6 bases and J 1 base; bases outside gene matches: 3. The CDR3 DNA is TGTGCCAGCAGCCAGACAGGGTCCTACGAGCAGTACTTC. This gives the protein CASSQTGSYEQYF.

This clone was seen once. The chain recombines TRBV28 with TRBJ2-7; TRBD1 agrees at 8 bases. The CDR3 contains 15 residues. The V and J ends lost 5 bases and 2 bases, in that order; junction bases with no gene match: 8. Germline CDR1 and CDR2: MDHEN and SYDVKM. In nucleotides, the CDR3 is TGTGCCAGCAGTCGAACCGGGACAGGAGCCTACGAGCAGTACTTC. This codes for CASSRTGTGAYEQYF.

The chain recombines TRBV13 with TRBJ1-1; TRBD1 is a possible D gene (6 bases). Germline CDR1 PRHDT, CDR2 FYEKMQ (reference sequence). The V gene lost 3 bases and the J gene lost 5 bases, with 10 bases spanning the gap. The CDR3 runs to 13 residues. CDR3 in amino acids: CASSLGAGTEAFF. The DNA for the CDR3 is TGTGCCAGCAGCTTGGGGGCAGGAACTGAAGCTTTCTTT.

The chain has TRBV28 and TRBJ2-7, with D tentatively TRBD1 (5 bases). Looked up from germline, CDR1 is MDHEN and CDR2 is SYDVKM. The CDR3 runs 13 residues. Trimming removed 5 bases from V and 4 bases from J, with 12 bases in between. The CDR3 protein is CASSPWGGYEQYF. The CDR3 DNA is TGTGCCAGCAGTCCATGGGGCGGTTACGAGCAGTACTTC.

The chain recombines TRBV2 with TRBJ2-1, with a tentative D call TRBD2 (6 bases). The germline V and J ends were trimmed by 0 bases and 4 bases, with 7 bases remaining between them. CDR3 length equals 14 residues. Germline V lookup: CDR1 SNHLY, CDR2 FYNNEI. This CDR3 reads CASSEARGYNEQFF. CDR3 coding DNA: TGTGCCAGCAGTGAAGCCCGGGGGTACAATGAGCAGTTCTTC.

The chain joins TRBV29-1 to TRBJ2-1; possibly TRBD1 for D (5 bases). This CDR3 contains 14 residues. Germline V gene sequence: CDR1 SQVTM, CDR2 ANQGSEA. The V end was cut by 0 bases, the J end by 6 bases, with 12 bases between. The CDR3 spells CSVEDRQGSNEQFF. The DNA for the CDR3 is TGCAGCGTTGAAGATCGTCAGGGCAGCAATGAGCAGTTCTTC.

The J gene is TRBJ1-4, the V gene TRBV12-3 or TRBV12-4; a possible D gene is TRBD1 (6 bases). This CDR3 is built from 13 residues. Trimming removed 6 bases at V and 10 bases at J, with 15 bases between. CDR3 nucleotides: TGTGCCAGCAGACCCCTACAGGGTGGAAAACTGTTTTTT. Translation gives CASRPLQGGKLFF.

This rearrangement joins TRBV9 to TRBJ2-3; no clear D. Trimming cost V 0 bases and J 6 bases, with 11 bases left between them. The CDR3 loop spans 14 amino acids. The germline gives CDR1 SGDLS, CDR2 YYNGEE. DNA for the CDR3: TGTGCCAGCAGCGTAGACTCGAAACCGGATACGCAGTATTTT. Translating it yields CASSVDSKPDTQYF.

This chain joins TRBV27 and TRBJ1-3, with D unresolved. The CDR3 runs 13 residues. The germline V gene encodes CDR1 MNHEY and CDR2 SMNVEV (reference sequence). The V end was cut by 6 bases, the J end by 0 bases, with 6 bases between. The CDR3 DNA sequence: TGTGCCAGCAGGACAAACTCTGGAAACACCATATATTTT. Protein sequence: CASRTNSGNTIYF.

The chain carries TRBV18 and TRBJ1-5; 9 positions agree with TRBD1. In germline, CDR1 is KGHSH, CDR2 LQKENI. J was trimmed by 6 bases and V by 3 bases; bases with no gene match: 6. The CDR3 is 15 amino acids. The CDR3 region has the DNA TGTGCCAGCTCACCGGGACAGGGACATCTTCAGCCCCAGCATTTT. This codes for CASSPGQGHLQPQHF.

The chain recombines TRBV27 with TRBJ1-5, with unresolved D. Between the trimmed V and J ends, which lost 6 bases and 0 bases, there was a span of 6 bases. Germline V CDR1 and CDR2: MNHEY, SMNVEV (reference sequence). The CDR3 is made up of 13 amino acids. CDR3 nucleotide sequence: TGTGCCAGCAGGGGCTATAGCAATCAGCCCCAGCATTTT. This gives the protein CASRGYSNQPQHF.

The rearrangement links TRBV10-1 to TRBJ1-4; D is perhaps TRBD1 (6 bases). With 3 bases removed from V and 17 bases from J, the gap between germline ends came to 25 bases. The length of the CDR3 is 15 residues. The germline V gene encodes CDR1 WNHNN and CDR2 SYGVQD (reference sequence). The CDR3 DNA follows: TGCGCCAGCAGTGAAGGAGCAGGGGCCGCCCGGTTTTTCTTTTTT. Its protein is CASSEGAGAARFFFF.

This rearrangement joins TRBV29-1 to TRBJ1-1; the D gene is possibly TRBD1 (6 bases). The CDR3 has 17 residues. V lost 5 bases to trimming and J lost 1 base, with 23 bases between them. The germline V gene has CDR1 SQVTM and CDR2 ANQGSEA. The CDR3 nucleotides read TGCAGCGTTCGCCCGGTGGGGGCTTTGAAGGCGAACACTGAAGCTTTCTTT. Residues: CSVRPVGALKANTEAFF.

The chain links TRBV28 to TRBJ1-1, with 10 bases lining up with TRBD1. Trimming took 6 bases from V and 4 from J; bases not matched to a gene: 8. The germline V gene encodes CDR1 MDHEN and CDR2 SYDVKM. The CDR3 length is 15 residues. CDR3 loop: CASRFDRGRTTEAFF. The CDR3 DNA reads as TGTGCCAGCAGATTCGACAGGGGGCGGACCACTGAAGCTTTCTTT.

The CDR3 loop is CASSFGGDGYTF. The CDR3 bases are TGTGCCAGCAGTTTTGGCGGGGATGGCTACACCTTC. The chain combines TRBV28 with TRBJ1-2; no firm D call. Germline loops: CDR1 MDHEN, CDR2 SYDVKM. With 3 bases removed from V and 6 bases from J, the gap between germline ends came to 8 bases. The CDR3 is 12 residues long.

This clone was observed at least ten times. The chain recombines TRBV7-9 with TRBJ1-2, with D tentatively TRBD1 (5 bases). CDR1 SEHNR and CDR2 FQNEAQ come from the germline V gene (reference sequence). This CDR3 comprises 15 residues. The V end lost 1 base, the J end lost 0 bases, and 9 bases lay between the germline ends. The CDR3 protein is CASSLEGVANYGYTF. The CDR3 DNA reads as TGTGCCAGCAGCTTAGAAGGGGTGGCTAACTATGGCTACACCTTC.

The chain is built from TRBV30 and TRBJ2-5; possible D gene TRBD2, 5 bases. Trimming took off 0 bases at V and 9 bases at J, with 17 bases between the two ends. This CDR3 is built from 14 residues. Looked up from germline, CDR1 is GTSNPN and CDR2 is SVGIG (reference sequence). CDR3 region: CAWSVVGFGKSQYF. In DNA form, the CDR3 reads TGTGCCTGGAGTGTAGTTGGGTTCGGGAAGTCCCAGTACTTC.

This chain joins TRBV6-2 or TRBV6-3 and TRBJ1-6; the match to TRBD1 covers 8 bases. The CDR3 is 21 amino acids. After removal of 0 bases from V and 0 bases from J, the junction contained 13 bases not matched to a gene. Per the germline V gene, CDR1 is MNHEY and CDR2 is SVGEGT. The DNA for the CDR3 is TGTGCCAGCAGTTACTCCGACAGGGGAATTATAGGATACTCCTATAATTCACCCCTCCACTTT. Encoded protein: CASSYSDRGIIGYSYNSPLHF.

This clone was seen a few times. This chain connects TRBV19 to TRBJ1-1; no definite D call. V gave up 6 bases and J gave up 0 bases, with 5 bases separating them. The CDR3 totals 12 residues. CDR1 and CDR2 from the germline V gene are LNHDA and SQIVND (reference sequence). CDR3 residues: CASRHMNTEAFF. The CDR3 DNA sequence: TGTGCCAGTAGACACATGAACACTGAAGCTTTCTTT.

This chain joins TRBV27 and TRBJ1-2; D is unresolved. In germline, CDR1 is MNHEY, CDR2 SMNVEV (reference sequence). Trimming cost V 3 bases and J 4 bases, with 15 bases left between them. CDR3 length equals 15 residues. The chain's CDR3 is CASSFIGDSIYGYTF. The CDR3 DNA reads as TGTGCCAGCAGTTTTATAGGAGATTCTATCTATGGCTACACCTTC.

The chain employs TRBV7-9 and TRBJ2-6; 9 bases are a match to TRBD1. J gave up 0 bases and V 0 bases, and 3 bases lay outside the gene matches. In germline, CDR1 is SEHNR, CDR2 FQNEAQ (reference sequence). The CDR3 is made up of 18 amino acids. The CDR3 DNA sequence: TGTGCCAGCAGCTTAGCCTTGGGACAGGGCTCTGGGGCCAACGTCCTGACTTTC. Translated: CASSLALGQGSGANVLTF.

The chain uses TRBV19 and TRBJ2-3, with 13 bases matching TRBD2. V was pared by 7 bases and J by 1 base, with 5 bases of the junction left unmatched. CDR3 length: 16 residues. Germline V gives CDR1 LNHDA, CDR2 SQIVND (reference sequence). CDR3: CASTTGLAGRTDTQYF. The CDR3 bases are TGTGCCAGTACGACGGGACTAGCGGGACGCACAGATACGCAGTATTTT. The entire variable domain, with the rest obtained from reference TRBV19 and TRBJ2-3, is as follows: DGGITQSPKYLFRKEGQNVTLSCEQNLNHDAMYWYRQDPGQGLRLIYYSQIVNDFQKGDIAEGYSVSREKKESFPLTVTSAQKNPTAFYLCASTTGLAGRTDTQYFGPGTRLTVL.

The rearrangement uses TRBV5-8 and TRBJ1-5, with D perhaps TRBD1 (5 bases). The V and J ends lost 4 bases and 5 bases respectively, with 13 bases between them. From germline, CDR1 is SGHTS and CDR2 YDEGEE. This CDR3 is built from 14 residues. The CDR3: CASSITGPDQPQHF. The CDR3 DNA follows: TGTGCCAGCAGCATAACAGGCCCTGATCAGCCCCAGCATTTT.

The chain links TRBV10-1 to TRBJ2-2; 9 nucleotides agree with TRBD2. The junction had 9 bases not matched to a gene; V was cut back by 1 base and J by 0 bases. The CDR3 length is 19 residues. The germline gives CDR1 WNHNN, CDR2 SYGVQD (reference sequence). The CDR3 DNA reads TGCGCCAGCAGTGAGTTTGGGCTAGCGGGGTTCGCGAACACCGGGGAGCTGTTTTTT. Translation: CASSEFGLAGFANTGELFF.

The chain recombines TRBV28 with TRBJ1-1, with 8 bases aligning to TRBD1. Germline V CDR1 and CDR2: MDHEN, SYDVKM. With 7 bases clipped from V and 2 bases from J, the junction kept 6 bases outside the gene matches. This CDR3 has 14 residues. CDR3 protein: CASTETGANTEAFF. The DNA for the CDR3 is TGTGCCAGCACCGAGACAGGGGCAAACACTGAAGCTTTCTTT.